A single sample is the source of the 24 T cell receptor beta chains below, sequenced in a study of CD4 T cells in relation to SARS-CoV-2 and coronaviruses. The unexposed donors gave CD4+ T cells in 2011-2018, prior to COVID-19. Isolation of CD4+ T cells took place after approximately 11 days in culture. Antigen specificity for these receptors is unknown. Sequencing used immunoSEQ multiplex PCR; TCRdb keeps in-frame clones, though not all of them. Of roughly 30,000 clones in the sample, about 70% were seen once. Specimen: CD4+ T cells from PBMCs, cultured in vitro. Receptors originate from a human donor in good health.

This clone was recorded once. The rearrangement joins TRBV19 to TRBJ2-7; 7 bases line up with TRBD1. From germline, CDR1 is LNHDA and CDR2 SQIVND (reference sequence). CDR3 length: 16 residues. Losses at the gene ends were 4 bases for V and 3 bases for J; bases not matched to a gene: 12. The CDR3 loop is CASSSRLYRGVYEQYF. In nucleotides, the CDR3 is TGTGCCAGTAGTAGTAGATTGTACAGGGGAGTCTACGAGCAGTACTTC.

The gene calls are TRBV7-9 and TRBJ2-3; D not certain. The CDR3 contains 12 residues. Germline V gene sequence: CDR1 SEHNR, CDR2 FQNEAQ (reference sequence). Trimming pared 3 bases from V and 3 bases from J, leaving 4 bases between. The CDR3 DNA sequence: TGTGCCAGCAGCTTTGGGACAGATACGCAGTATTTT. Amino acids: CASSFGTDTQYF.

This rearrangement joins TRBV19 to TRBJ2-5, with 9 bases identical to TRBD1. V gave up 3 bases and J gave up 5 bases; unmatched junction bases: 10. The CDR3 consists of 16 residues. Per the germline V gene, CDR1 is LNHDA and CDR2 is SQIVND (reference sequence). CDR3 DNA sequence: TGTGCCAGTAGTATTAGCACCGGGACAGGGTTCGAGACCCAGTACTTC. Translating gives CASSISTGTGFETQYF.

This rearrangement joins TRBV3-1 (or the pseudogene TRBV3-2) to TRBJ1-6; D perhaps matches TRBD1 (5 bases). The CDR3 has 18 residues. The V end was cut by 0 bases, the J end by 0 bases, with 12 bases between. Germline V gene sequence: CDR1 LGHDT, CDR2 YNNKEL (reference sequence). The DNA for the CDR3 is TGTGCCAGCAGCCAAGATCTCCAAACAGGCTCCTATAATTCACCCCTCCACTTT. This encodes CASSQDLQTGSYNSPLHF.

The chain joins TRBV14 to TRBJ1-2; no clear D gene. The CDR3 totals 17 residues. Per the germline V gene, CDR1 is SGHDN and CDR2 is FVKESK. Trimming pared 5 bases from V and 4 bases from J, leaving 23 bases between. CDR3 in DNA: TGTGCCAGCAGCTCTGACCGAATCGGGGTAAAGCTCTATGGCTACACCTTC. Translating it yields CASSSDRIGVKLYGYTF.

This clone was found a few times. J is TRBJ1-2 and V is TRBV7-2; D gene ambiguous. Between the trimmed V and J ends, which lost 1 base and 8 bases, there was a span of 11 bases. Germline values: CDR1 SGHTA, CDR2 FQGNSA. CDR3 length equals 13 residues. As DNA, the CDR3 is TGTGCCAGCAGCTTAGACCCTCGTAGGGGCTACACCTTC. It is translated as CASSLDPRRGYTF.

V usage is TRBV10-3 and J usage is TRBJ1-1, with unresolved D. Trimming left V 0 bases short and J 4 bases short, with 12 bases between. CDR1 is ENHRY and CDR2 is SYGVKD in the germline V gene. The CDR3 has 15 amino acids. CDR3: CAISESTAGVTEAFF. For the CDR3, the DNA is TGTGCCATCAGTGAGTCTACCGCGGGAGTCACTGAAGCTTTCTTT.

The chain employs TRBV11-2 and TRBJ2-7, with TRBD2 identical over 8 bases. The germline V gene has CDR1 SGHAT and CDR2 FQNNGV. V lost 1 base, J lost 0 bases, and 2 bases stayed unmatched. This CDR3 spans 15 amino acids. CDR3 sequence: CASSLGGTSSYEQYF. As DNA, the CDR3 is TGTGCCAGCAGCTTAGGTGGGACTAGCTCCTACGAGCAGTACTTC.

The chain employs TRBV7-6 and TRBJ2-7, with 11 bases fitting TRBD2. Per germline, CDR1 SGHVS and CDR2 FNYEAQ. V trimming: 5 bases; J trimming: 6 bases; junction bases outside the gene matches: 15. The CDR3 runs to 17 residues. The CDR3 sequence: CASSRNPTSGSNREQYF. The DNA of the CDR3 is TGTGCCAGCAGCCGAAATCCCACTAGCGGGAGTAACCGCGAGCAGTACTTC. The full variable domain, its missing parts supplied by reference TRBV7-6 and TRBJ2-7, is GAGVSQSPRYKVTKRGQDVALRCDPISGHVSLYWYRQALGQGPEFLTYFNYEAQQDKSGLPNDRFSAERPEGSISTLTIQRTEQRDSAMYRCASSRNPTSGSNREQYFGPGTRLTVT.

The chain is built from TRBV7-2 and TRBJ1-6, with D hard to call. Looked up from germline, CDR1 is SGHTA and CDR2 is FQGNSA. This CDR3 is built from 14 residues. V lost 1 base, J lost 7 bases, and 8 bases lay in between. The DNA of the CDR3 is TGTGCCAGCAGCTTAGATGCAGTGAATTCACCCCTCCACTTT. This translates into CASSLDAVNSPLHF.

This clone showed up just once. The chain joins TRBV21-1 to TRBJ1-6. TRBV21-1 is designated a pseudogene. The CDR3 is made up of 13 amino acids. This chain's CDR3 is CASSKVPNSPLHF. In DNA, the CDR3 is TGTGCCAGCAGCAAAGTGCCGAATTCACCCCTCCACTTT.

The gene calls are TRBV5-5 and TRBJ2-7; D might be TRBD1 (5 bases). V was cut by 2 bases and J by 3 bases, with 9 bases left in between. CDR3 length equals 13 residues. Germline lookup yields CDR1 SGHKS and CDR2 YYEKEE (reference sequence). CDR3 sequence reads: CASSFQGRYEQYF. In DNA, the CDR3 is TGTGCCAGCAGCTTCCAGGGTCGCTACGAGCAGTACTTC.

This sequence joins TRBV2 and TRBJ2-7, with D maybe TRBD1 (6 bases). Germline V gene lookup returns CDR1 SNHLY and CDR2 FYNNEI. Trimming removed 6 bases at V and 2 bases at J, with 8 bases between. The CDR3 is 12 residues long. Here the CDR3 reads CASRGAAYEQYF. The CDR3 bases are TGTGCCAGCAGGGGGGCCGCCTACGAGCAGTACTTC.

This sequence joins TRBV3-1 (or the pseudogene TRBV3-2) and TRBJ2-2; D unclear. V dropped 0 bases and J dropped 10 bases, with 6 bases sitting between them. Germline-derived CDR1 and CDR2 are LGHDT and YNNKEL (reference sequence). This CDR3 has 12 residues. The CDR3 DNA reads as TGTGCCAGCAGCCAAGATGTACAGGAGCTGTTTTTT. Translating it yields CASSQDVQELFF.

The chain links TRBV6-5 to TRBJ2-7; tentatively, D is TRBD2 (6 bases). V shed 2 bases and J shed 3 bases, with 14 bases lying between them. Germline V CDR1 and CDR2: MNHEY, SVGAGI. The CDR3 contains 15 residues. The CDR3 DNA sequence: TGTGCCAGCAGTTACGTGGGGGGAATTGGCTACGAGCAGTACTTC. Translating gives CASSYVGGIGYEQYF.

This clone came up once. The chain couples TRBV14 to TRBJ2-3, with 8 positions matching TRBD2. Germline CDR1 is SGHDN and CDR2 is FVKESK. CDR3 size: 17 residues. J lost 4 bases, V lost 1 base, and 10 bases had no gene match. CDR3 nucleotides: TGTGCCAGCAGCCAAGGTATCAAGCGGGGGACGTCAGATACGCAGTATTTT. This gives the protein CASSQGIKRGTSDTQYF.

This chain joins TRBV30 and TRBJ1-6; TRBD1 aligns across 7 bases. V was pared by 0 bases and J by 5 bases, with 7 bases of the junction left unmatched. CDR1 GTSNPN and CDR2 SVGIG come from the germline V gene (reference sequence). The CDR3 is 16 residues long. CDR3 sequence (DNA): TGTGCCTGGAGTGTACGGGGGACAGCAAATAATTCACCCCTCCACTTT. This translates into CAWSVRGTANNSPLHF.

The CDR3 region is CATSDSIAGPYNEQFF. The CDR3 region has the DNA TGTGCCACCAGTGATTCGATAGCGGGACCTTACAATGAGCAGTTCTTC. The J gene is TRBJ2-1, the V gene TRBV24-1; 8 positions agree with TRBD2. J gave up 4 bases and V 2 bases, and 6 bases lay outside the gene matches. The CDR3 runs to 16 residues. Germline CDR1 and CDR2: KGHDR and SFDVKD.

CDR3 loop: CASSHPPAGPGHSPLHF. CDR3 in DNA: TGTGCCAGCAGCCACCCCCCTGCGGGCCCCGGGCATTCACCCCTCCACTTT. The V and J genes are TRBV3-1 (or the pseudogene TRBV3-2) and TRBJ1-6, with unresolved D. The length of the CDR3 is 17 residues. Germline V gene sequence: CDR1 LGHDT, CDR2 YNNKEL (reference sequence). Between the trimmed V and J ends, which lost 3 bases and 8 bases, there was a span of 20 bases.

The chain carries TRBV2 and TRBJ2-7, with D perhaps matching TRBD2 (5 bases). The CDR3 is made up of 12 amino acids. CDR1 SNHLY and CDR2 FYNNEI come from the germline V gene. V lost 7 bases and J 5 bases, leaving 12 bases between the germline ends. The DNA for the CDR3 is TGTGCCAGCACGTGGCTAGCCAACGAGCAGTACTTC. Its protein is CASTWLANEQYF.

The chain combines TRBV19 with TRBJ1-3; no definite D call. There are 13 residues in the CDR3. Looked up from germline, CDR1 is LNHDA and CDR2 is SQIVND (reference sequence). Trimming left V 5 bases short and J 4 bases short, with 9 bases between. The CDR3 coding sequence is TGTGCCAGTAGTTTCGGGCAAGGAAACACCATATATTTT. It encodes CASSFGQGNTIYF.

The chain uses TRBV10-3 and TRBJ1-5, with D perhaps matching TRBD1 (5 bases). V shed 0 bases and J shed 6 bases, with 6 bases lying between them. CDR1 and CDR2 (germline): ENHRY, SYGVKD. This CDR3 contains 13 residues. CDR3 amino acids: CAISESDTQPQHF. CDR3 bases: TGTGCCATCAGTGAGTCGGACACTCAGCCCCAGCATTTT.

V is TRBV29-1 and J is TRBJ1-1; the D gene is possibly TRBD1 (5 bases). This CDR3 has 14 amino acids. The germline V and J ends were trimmed by 3 bases and 1 base, with 12 bases remaining between them. Per germline, CDR1 SQVTM and CDR2 ANQGSEA. This CDR3 reads CSVEYGGGNTEAFF. DNA of the CDR3: TGCAGCGTTGAGTATGGCGGGGGGAACACTGAAGCTTTCTTT.

The chain employs TRBV4-3 and TRBJ2-5, with a tentative D call TRBD2 (6 bases). Germline CDR1 reads LGHNA; CDR2 reads YSLEER. The CDR3 consists of 16 residues. Trimming took 2 bases from V and 2 from J, leaving 15 bases between them. The CDR3 protein is CASSQPQTSRQETQYF. The CDR3 DNA sequence: TGCGCCAGCAGCCAACCCCAGACTAGTAGGCAAGAGACCCAGTACTTC.